This T cell receptor (beta chain) originates from a study of blood T cell repertoires in COVID-19. Turning to the study itself: The analysed material was cDNA or gDNA that came from T cells, B-cell-depleted T cells, or PBMCs.

V lost 2 bases to trimming and J lost 12 bases; unmatched junction nucleotides: 6. The CDR3 covers 12 residues. The germline CDR1 and CDR2 sequences are GTSNPN and SVGIG (reference sequence). Per the authors' pipeline: Counts of nucleated cells, estimated from reference gene primer amplification, were obtained. Assay: immunoSEQ multiplex PCR; the TCRdb copy retains only in-frame clones and omits some. The V and J calls and the clone size are those of that table, but D and trimming were determined from the DNA. The sample includes approximately 130,000 clones, around 85% seen only once; the top ten take around 17%.

Sequenced material: peripheral blood. The TCR originated in a woman aged 45-59 years who had recovered from COVID-19. The J gene is TRBJ1-3, the V gene TRBV30; 8 nucleotides agree with TRBD1. This chain's CDR3 is CAWSPAGGIIYF. CDR3 bases: TGTGCCTGGAGTCCCGCAGGGGGCATCATATATTTT. The variable domain in full, with the rest retrieved from reference TRBV30 and TRBJ1-3, is SQTIHQWPATLVQPVGSPLSLECTVEGTSNPNLYWYRQAAGRGLQLLFYSVGIGQISSEVPQNLSASRPQDRQFILSSKKLLLSDSGFYLCAWSPAGGIIYFGEGSWLTVV.